The 2 T cell receptor beta chains below come from one sample, sequenced in a study of shared clonotypes between healthy human individuals. TCRdb's copy holds only in-frame clones and misses some; the assay was immunoSEQ multiplex PCR. Of approximately 1.9 million clones listed, 80% to 95% were seen once; the top ten hold about 1.6%. Naive-designated CD8 cells lacked CD45RO, were positively enriched for CCR7, and omitted terminally differentiated effector memory CD45RA+ cells. Sequenced sample: naive CD8+ T cells from PBMCs. These receptors all stem from a man between 18 and 35 years old in good health. Some clones in this sample may be carry-over from other donors' samples.

The V and J genes are TRBV14 and TRBJ1-2; no definite D call. Germline CDR1 and CDR2: SGHDN and FVKESK. The CDR3 consists of 13 residues. Trimming pared 5 bases from V and 1 base from J, leaving 8 bases between. CDR3 coding DNA: TGTGCCAGCAGCGCCGGGATTAACTATGGCTACACCTTC. It translates to CASSAGINYGYTF.

This clone was detected once. J is TRBJ2-1 and V is TRBV10-3, with 12 bases lining up with TRBD2. Trimming took 0 bases from V and 7 from J; bases not matched to a gene: 4. CDR1 is ENHRY, CDR2 SYGVKD, per germline. This CDR3 has 16 amino acids. This CDR3 reads CAISESLAGGLNEQFF. The CDR3 nucleotides read TGTGCCATCAGTGAGTCACTAGCGGGAGGACTTAATGAGCAGTTCTTC.